This T cell receptor beta chain was documented in a study of early T cells in non-severe SARS-CoV-2 infection. The CDR3 is made up of 12 amino acids. V was clipped by 0 bases and J by 5 bases, with 7 bases between them. Germline-derived CDR1 and CDR2 are DFQATT and SNEGSKA (reference sequence). TCRdb itself ran the 5' RACE reads through MiXCR, one entry per CDR3 protein. The repertoire holds tens of thousands of distinct CDR3 sequences, with 12% as singletons. This clonotype was seen more than once but under ten times. Sequencing was performed on whole blood. V gene TRBV20-1 combines with J gene TRBJ1-2; no clear D gene. The sequence was collected from an adult who was a healthcare worker with PCR-confirmed SARS-CoV-2 infection or an uninfected control (not recorded which). CDR3 sequence: CSARDLGYGYTF. The CDR3 bases are TGCAGTGCTAGAGATCTCGGGTATGGCTACACCTTC.